A selection of T cell receptor beta chains follows, all from one sample in a study of human T cells and chemical hapten exposure. TCRdb reanalysed the RACE reads using MiXCR and keeps one entry per CDR3 protein. The sample has 85,000 or so distinct CDR3 sequences, approximately 10% seen once. The source was whole blood, collected in connection with sensitization to the hapten diphenylcyclopropenone (DPC). These receptor sequences come from a young man with alopecia areata. Some clones in this sample may be carry-over from other donors' samples. The CDR3 runs from the conserved cysteine through the conserved F or W. Clone sizes are given selectively: once, few, many, or a class where the clone is expanded.

cdr3_length clone_size v_call cdr3_aa
16 NA TRBV12-3/TRBV12-4 CASSGGQTSGNQPQHF
15 NA TRBV9 CASSPHPGRGETQYF
15 many TRBV7-7 CASSSSSDIRETQYF
16 few TRBV3-1 CASSPTSGGDTGELFF
13 few TRBV20-1 CSALTANTDTQYF
14 few TRBV5-1 CASSLSTAQETQYF
17 few TRBV18 CASSSSTRRTANYGYTF
14 many TRBV6-2/TRBV6-3 CASSPGVFRQPQHF
13 few TRBV9 CASSGPLRPGVFF
13 NA TRBV7-2 CASRGGEGYGYTF
15 few TRBV15 CATSRSPARTDTQYF
13 many TRBV7-2 CASSLSSYNEQFF
19 many TRBV6-4 CASSAPPIPGVLSYNEQFF
15 few TRBV20-1 CSARPLADRSYEQYF
14 many TRBV7-9 CASSLWGENTEAFF
14 many TRBV5-1 CASSLSGLGTEAFF
13 NA TRBV4-3 CASSQFSGDEQFF
14 many TRBV11-2 CASSSLQQTYEQYF
11 many TRBV20-1 CSAQGYTEAFF
17 many TRBV12-3/TRBV12-4 CASTVSGDLSSYNEQFF
14 many TRBV3-1 CASSRTGFNSPLHF
17 few TRBV5-6 CASSTGLAGHGTGELFF
12 few TRBV5-8 CASSLSSRVKFF
12 many TRBV12-3/TRBV12-4 CASSRSGNTIYF
12 few TRBV27 CASSPGVGEQYF
13 few TRBV2 CASQRGGADTQYF
17 many TRBV14 CASSQEKPIAGTETQYF
14 many TRBV18 CASSPLEVGQPQHF
17 NA TRBV11-2 CASSLGAGTLSGNTIYF
15 many TRBV18 CASSAGQVSNQPQHF
15 many TRBV29-1 CSVRSRTASNYGYTF
14 few TRBV5-1 CASSLEVAKAGQDF
11 once TRBV29-1 CSVEQGNEQFF
14 NA TRBV9 CASSVVRGPETQYF
15 many TRBV7-2 CASSLVQGHDYGYTF
15 few TRBV28 CASSIPDGAGNTIYF
14 NA TRBV12-3/TRBV12-4 CASWFRGPYNEQFF
14 many TRBV5-4 CASGGRQTRDTQYF
16 few TRBV3-1 CASSPRGSEYQETQYF
13 NA TRBV10-3 CAKTSDLTGELFF
17 many TRBV6-5 CASSKRQGNGYNQPQHF
14 NA TRBV2 CASRKGQARQPQHF